This T cell receptor beta chain was recorded in a study of blood T cell repertoires in COVID-19 (dated by TCRdb to 2018 to 2021). General notes on the study: Samples from collaborators originated in the United States, Italy and Spain and spanned both the acute and convalescent phases of COVID-19. The material from the prospective study consisted of cDNA or gDNA derived from T cells, B-cell-depleted T cells, or PBMCs. Subjects who had been exposed to COVID-19, were actively infected with it, or had recovered from it provided the deeply sampled blood TCRbeta repertoires that made up the dataset. The repertoires were made available in a free public database intended to serve as a resource for research on the immune response to SARS-CoV-2. The samples were drawn from two sources: the first 160 participants of the ongoing ImmuneRACE study, and 1,200 or so subjects contributed by 6 global collaborators. Sample metadata almost always included a de-identified subject ID, COVID-19 status, age in years and sex. Where available, HLA class I and class II types were obtained from metadata supplied by the sample provider rather than from assay-based typing. Paper-wide results and their limitations: Clinical and demographic metadata were provided uncurated, with the amount varying by source and participant.

The germline V gene (reference sequence) specifies SGHNT as CDR1 and YYREEE as CDR2. Trimming accounts for 4 bases at V and 5 bases at J, while the number of junction bases matched to no gene is 5. From its cysteine to its phenylalanine, the CDR3 spans 13 amino acids. Only the CDR3 part of the read is kept: 39 bases, read in frame from the first base. In the prospective study, participants were roughly 18 to 90 years old, resided in fewer than 25 geographic areas of the United States, and were enrolled through a virtual design. In the prospective study, cohorts were assigned on the basis of participant-reported clinical history obtained from a screening survey and a study questionnaire. Mobile phlebotomists in the prospective study collected whole blood, serum and a nasopharyngeal or oropharyngeal swab from every participant. Additional blood draws and questionnaires over an approximately two-month period could optionally be provided by prospective study participants. Prospective study blood samples were shipped either frozen or at room temperature before DNA extraction.

TCRbeta CDR3 regions were amplified from genomic DNA by means of the immunoSEQ Assay, a bias-controlled multiplex PCR. The original pipeline was this. Nucleated cell counts per sample were estimated from amplification of reference gene primers within the assay. To quantify the absolute abundance of each unique TCRbeta CDR3 rearrangement, sequence reads were collapsed and filtered. For each sample, productive Simpson clonality was calculated as the square root of Simpson's diversity index over productive rearrangements. Imported from immuneACCESS, the table was reduced by TCRdb to in-frame sequences with V and J called. These copies leave out some clones; in studies compared against another copy, an unresolved V gene accounts for under half, and the cause of the remainder is not known. V and J calls plus clone size are reproduced from that table; the DNA served to infer D and trimming. Within this sample are approximately 180,000 clones, with nearly 90% of them counted one time only. About 2.2% of the sample goes to the ten largest clones.

A word on this clone: The clone's antigen remains unknown. Base-call qualities are not available, and no considerably larger clone is one nucleotide away.

Here the chain combines TRBV5-4 and TRBJ2-5; 7 bases in between match TRBD1. The sample was PBMCs or T cells enriched from blood (not recorded which). The receptor was isolated from a woman aged 40-49 years with acute COVID-19. The CDR3 sequence is CASSEDRRETQYF. The DNA is TGTGCCAGCAGCGAGGACAGGAGGGAGACCCAGTACTTC.